Listed below are T cell receptor beta chains from one sample, sequenced in a study of shared clonotypes between healthy human individuals. Profiled with immunoSEQ multiplex PCR; TCRdb holds only in-frame clones, not every one. The sample lists millions of clones, 93% seen once, with 0.39% in the top ten. Material: naive CD4+ T cells from PBMCs. The receptors here all came from a man aged 18 to 30 in good health. Some clones in this sample may be carry-over from other donors' samples. Both conserved end residues are part of each CDR3. A D gene is named only where the DNA matches it firmly. The size entry is marked missing in some rows and otherwise reads once, few, many or a size class.

clone size	D gene	V gene	J gene	CDR3 DNA	CDR3 protein
once	TRBD1	TRBV11-2	TRBJ2-3	TGTGCCAGCAGCGCTACAGGGGGCCACTTCACAGATACGCAGTATTTT	CASSATGGHFTDTQYF
once	.	TRBV4-1	TRBJ2-1	TGCGCCAGCAGCCAAGATCGGGGTTGGCGGTCATTTCGGTTCTTC	CASSQDRGWRSFRFF
.	.	TRBV9	TRBJ2-3	TGTGCCAGCAGCTCAAGAAAGGCTAGCGTCACAGATACGCAGTATTTT	CASSSRKASVTDTQYF
.	TRBD1	TRBV4-3	TRBJ1-4	TGCGCCAGCAGCCCCCGACAGGGCGCAACTAATGAAAAACTGTTTTTT	CASSPRQGATNEKLFF
.	TRBD1	TRBV30	TRBJ1-1	TGTGCCTGGAGTGTAAGTATCCAGGGGGTCACTGAAGCTTTCTTT	CAWSVSIQGVTEAFF
.	.	TRBV15	TRBJ2-3	TGTGCCACCAGCGGTTACGGGCGACCTAGCACAGATACGCAGTATTTT	CATSGYGRPSTDTQYF
.	TRBD2	TRBV5-1	TRBJ2-1	TGCGCCAGCAGCTTGGGGAACCGGCGGGAGGGCCGGGGGAATGAGCAGTTCTTC	CASSLGNRREGRGNEQFF
once	.	TRBV18	TRBJ2-7	TGTGCCAGCTCACCACCGCACCAGGGGGAGCAGTACTTC	CASSPPHQGEQYF
.	.	TRBV5-1	TRBJ2-3	TGCGCCAGCACCCTTGGACGGAGCACAGATACGCAGTATTTT	CASTLGRSTDTQYF
.	TRBD1	TRBV28	TRBJ1-4	TGTGCCAGCAGTTCAGGACAGGGGGGTGGTGAAAAACTGTTTTTT	CASSSGQGGGEKLFF
.	.	TRBV2	TRBJ1-5	TGTGCCAGCAGTGAATGGGGGACTAGCAATCAGCCCCAGCATTTT	CASSEWGTSNQPQHF
.	.	TRBV10-1	TRBJ2-7	TGCGCCAGCAGGACCCACCTCGAACTGAACTCCTACGAGCAGTACTTC	CASRTHLELNSYEQYF
few	.	TRBV7-8	TRBJ1-1	TGTGCCAGCAGCCGACTTAGTGAAGCTTTCTTT	CASSRLSEAFF
.	.	TRBV28	TRBJ1-5	TGTGCCAGCAGGGCAACAGGGAACAATCAGCCCCAGCATTTT	CASRATGNNQPQHF
.	.	TRBV6-1	TRBJ1-5	TGTGCCAGCAGTGCCGGGTGGGAAGGTCCCCAGCATTTT	CASSAGWEGPQHF
once	.	TRBV5-1	TRBJ2-1	TGCGCCAGCAGCTTGGCTGTGGTGGGCCGAGGGAGTGAGCAGTTCTTC	CASSLAVVGRGSEQFF
.	.	TRBV25-1	TRBJ2-7	TGTGCCAGCACCCGAGGAGAGATAGGGGAGCAGTACTTC	CASTRGEIGEQYF